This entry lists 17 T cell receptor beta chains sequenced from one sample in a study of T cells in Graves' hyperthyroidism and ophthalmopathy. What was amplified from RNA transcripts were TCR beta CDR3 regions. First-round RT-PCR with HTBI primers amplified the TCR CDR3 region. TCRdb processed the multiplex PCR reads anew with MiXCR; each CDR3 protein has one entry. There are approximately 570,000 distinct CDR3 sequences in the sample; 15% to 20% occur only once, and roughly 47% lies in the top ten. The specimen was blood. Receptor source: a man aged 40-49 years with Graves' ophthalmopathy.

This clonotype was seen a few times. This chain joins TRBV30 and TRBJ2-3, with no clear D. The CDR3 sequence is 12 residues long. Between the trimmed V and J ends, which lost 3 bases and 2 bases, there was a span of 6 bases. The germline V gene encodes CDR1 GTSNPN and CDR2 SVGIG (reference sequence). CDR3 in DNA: TGTGCCTGGAGCCCAGACACAGATACGCAGTATTTT. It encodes CAWSPDTDTQYF.

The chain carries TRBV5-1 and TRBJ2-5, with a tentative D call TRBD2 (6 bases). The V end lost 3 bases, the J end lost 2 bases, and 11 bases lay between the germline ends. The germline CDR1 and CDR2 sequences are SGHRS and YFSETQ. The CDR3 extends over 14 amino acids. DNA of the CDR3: TGCGCCAGCAGCTCTTCAGCGGGTCAAGAGACCCAGTACTTC. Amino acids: CASSSSAGQETQYF.

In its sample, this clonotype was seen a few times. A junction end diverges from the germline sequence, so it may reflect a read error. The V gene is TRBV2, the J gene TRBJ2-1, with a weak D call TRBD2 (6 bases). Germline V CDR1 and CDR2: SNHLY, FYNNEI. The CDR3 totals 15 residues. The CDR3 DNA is TGTGCCAGCAAGGAGGCGGGGACCTCCTGCAATGAGCAGTTCTTC. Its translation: CASKEAGTSCNEQFF.

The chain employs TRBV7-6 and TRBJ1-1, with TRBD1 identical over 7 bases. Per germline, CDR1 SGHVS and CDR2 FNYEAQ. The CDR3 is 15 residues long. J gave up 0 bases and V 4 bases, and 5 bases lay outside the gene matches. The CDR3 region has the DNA TGTGCCAGCAGCTCCACAGGGGCTTTGAACACTGAAGCTTTCTTT. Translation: CASSSTGALNTEAFF.

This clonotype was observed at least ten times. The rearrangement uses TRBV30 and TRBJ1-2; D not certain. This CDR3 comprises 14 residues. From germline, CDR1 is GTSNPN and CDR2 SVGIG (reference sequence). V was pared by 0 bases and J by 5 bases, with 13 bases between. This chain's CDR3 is CAWSVRFSEYGYTF. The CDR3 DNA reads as TGTGCCTGGAGTGTACGATTCTCAGAGTATGGCTACACCTTC.

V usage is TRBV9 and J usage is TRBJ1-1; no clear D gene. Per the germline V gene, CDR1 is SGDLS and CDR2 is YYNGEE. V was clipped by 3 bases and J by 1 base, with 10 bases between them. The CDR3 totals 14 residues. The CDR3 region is CASSAEHPNTEAFF. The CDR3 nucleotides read TGTGCCAGCAGCGCTGAACATCCGAACACTGAAGCTTTCTTT.

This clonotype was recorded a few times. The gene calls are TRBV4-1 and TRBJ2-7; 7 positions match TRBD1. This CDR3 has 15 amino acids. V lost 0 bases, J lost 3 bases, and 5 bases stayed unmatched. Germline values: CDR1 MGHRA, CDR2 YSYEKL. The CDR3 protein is CASSQERDSFYEQYF. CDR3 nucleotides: TGCGCCAGCAGCCAAGAAAGGGACAGTTTCTACGAGCAGTACTTC.

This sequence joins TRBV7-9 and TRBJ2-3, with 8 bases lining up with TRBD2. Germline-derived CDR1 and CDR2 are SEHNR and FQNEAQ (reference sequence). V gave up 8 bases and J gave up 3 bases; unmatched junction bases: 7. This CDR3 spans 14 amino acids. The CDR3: CASAERGRTDTQYF. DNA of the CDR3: TGTGCCAGCGCTGAGCGGGGGCGAACAGATACGCAGTATTTT.

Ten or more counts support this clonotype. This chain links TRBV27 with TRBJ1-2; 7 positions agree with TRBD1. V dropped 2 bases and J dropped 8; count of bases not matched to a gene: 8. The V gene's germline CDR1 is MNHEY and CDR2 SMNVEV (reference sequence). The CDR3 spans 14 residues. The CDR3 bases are TGTGCCAGCAGTTTAGTAACAGGGGCGGCGGGCTACACCTTC. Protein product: CASSLVTGAAGYTF.

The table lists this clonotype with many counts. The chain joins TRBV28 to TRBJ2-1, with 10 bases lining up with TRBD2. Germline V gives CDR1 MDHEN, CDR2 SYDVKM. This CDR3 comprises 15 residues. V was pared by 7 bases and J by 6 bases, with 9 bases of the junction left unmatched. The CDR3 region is CASNKAGGPSNEQFF. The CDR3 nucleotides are TGTGCCAGCAATAAAGCGGGAGGGCCATCCAATGAGCAGTTCTTC.

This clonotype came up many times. For the CDR3, the DNA is TGTGCCAGCAGCGGGACAGGGGGCCGCACAGATACGCAGTATTTT. It codes for CASSGTGGRTDTQYF. V usage is TRBV5-5 and J usage is TRBJ2-3; 12 nucleotides line up with TRBD1. The germline gives CDR1 SGHKS, CDR2 YYEKEE (reference sequence). The length of the CDR3 is 15 residues. The V segment lost 4 bases and the J segment 1 base; nucleotides outside the gene matches: 1.

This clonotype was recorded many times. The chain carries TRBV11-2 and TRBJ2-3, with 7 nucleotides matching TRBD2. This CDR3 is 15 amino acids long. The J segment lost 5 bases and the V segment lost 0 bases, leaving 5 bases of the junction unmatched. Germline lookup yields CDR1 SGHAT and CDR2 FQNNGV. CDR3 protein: CASSLDQRGVDTQYF. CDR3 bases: TGTGCCAGCAGCTTAGACCAGCGGGGAGTAGATACGCAGTATTTT.

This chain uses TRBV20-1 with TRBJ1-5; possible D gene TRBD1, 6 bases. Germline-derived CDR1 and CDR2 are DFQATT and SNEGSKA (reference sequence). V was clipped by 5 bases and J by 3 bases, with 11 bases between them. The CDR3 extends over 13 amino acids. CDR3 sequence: CSAADSYNQPQHF. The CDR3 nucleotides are TGCAGTGCTGCGGACAGCTACAATCAGCCCCAGCATTTT.

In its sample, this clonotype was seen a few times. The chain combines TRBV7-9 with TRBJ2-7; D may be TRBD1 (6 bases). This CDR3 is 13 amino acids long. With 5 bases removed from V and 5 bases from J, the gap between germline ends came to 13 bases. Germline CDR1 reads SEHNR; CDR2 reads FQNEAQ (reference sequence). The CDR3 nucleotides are TGTGCCAGCAGCCCAACAGGGATACACGAGCAGTACTTC. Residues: CASSPTGIHEQYF.

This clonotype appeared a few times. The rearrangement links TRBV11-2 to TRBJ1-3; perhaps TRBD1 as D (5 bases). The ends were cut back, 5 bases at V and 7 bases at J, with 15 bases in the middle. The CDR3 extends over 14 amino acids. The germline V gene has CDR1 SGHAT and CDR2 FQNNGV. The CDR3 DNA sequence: TGTGCCAGCAGCAAGAGGAGGGAGGGGAACACCATATATTTT. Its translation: CASSKRREGNTIYF. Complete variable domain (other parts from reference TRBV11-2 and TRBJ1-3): EAGVAQSPRYKIIEKRQSVAFWCNPISGHATLYWYQQILGQGPKLLIQFQNNGVVDDSQLPKDRFSAERLKGVDSTLKIQPAKLEDSAVYLCASSKRREGNTIYFGEGSWLTVV.

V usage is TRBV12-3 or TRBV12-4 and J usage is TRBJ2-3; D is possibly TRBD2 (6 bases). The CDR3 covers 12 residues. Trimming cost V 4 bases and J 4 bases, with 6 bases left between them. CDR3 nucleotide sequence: TGTGCCAGCAGTTGGGAGGCAGATACGCAGTATTTT. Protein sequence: CASSWEADTQYF.

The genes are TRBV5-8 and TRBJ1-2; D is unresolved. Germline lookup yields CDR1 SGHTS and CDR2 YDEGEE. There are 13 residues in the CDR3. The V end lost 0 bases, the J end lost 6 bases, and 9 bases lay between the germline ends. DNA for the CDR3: TGTGCCAGCAGCTTGGGGTCTTGGAATGGCTACACCTTC. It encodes CASSLGSWNGYTF.